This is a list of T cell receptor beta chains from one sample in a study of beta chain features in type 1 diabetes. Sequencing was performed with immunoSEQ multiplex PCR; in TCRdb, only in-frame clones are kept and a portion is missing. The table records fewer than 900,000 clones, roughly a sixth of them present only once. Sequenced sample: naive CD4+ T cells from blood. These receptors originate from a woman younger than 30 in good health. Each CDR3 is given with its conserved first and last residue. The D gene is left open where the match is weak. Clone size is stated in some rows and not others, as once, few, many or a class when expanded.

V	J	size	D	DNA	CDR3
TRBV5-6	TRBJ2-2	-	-	TGTGCCAGCAGCACCTCCAGCGCCGGGGGGGAGCTGTTTTTT	CASSTSSAGGELFF
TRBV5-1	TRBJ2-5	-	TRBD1	TGCGCCAGCAGCCCAGGACAGGGGAAAGAGACCCAGTACTTC	CASSPGQGKETQYF
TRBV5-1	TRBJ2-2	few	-	TGCGCCAGCAGCTTCGGCCCGGGACTTAACACCGGGGAGCTGTTTTTT	CASSFGPGLNTGELFF
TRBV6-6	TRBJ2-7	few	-	TGTGCCAGCAGTTACTATGGGGCGACGGACGAGCAGTACTTC	CASSYYGATDEQYF
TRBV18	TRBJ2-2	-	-	TGTGCCAGCTCACCACAAACAGGGAAAGCCGGGGAGCTGTTTTTT	CASSPQTGKAGELFF
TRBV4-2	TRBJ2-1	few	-	TGTGCCAGCAGCCAAGATAATCGCGTGGGGCTCCCTAAGGAGCAGTTCTTC	CASSQDNRVGLPKEQFF
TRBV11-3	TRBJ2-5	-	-	TGTGCCAGCAGCTTAGACACGACAGAGACCCAGTACTTC	CASSLDTTETQYF
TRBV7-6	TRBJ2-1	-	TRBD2	TGTGCCAGCAGCCTACTGATAGCGGGAACGCATGAGCAGTTCTTC	CASSLLIAGTHEQFF
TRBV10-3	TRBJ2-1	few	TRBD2	TGTGCCATCAGCCAGCGGGAGTCCTACAATGAGCAGTTCTTC	CAISQRESYNEQFF
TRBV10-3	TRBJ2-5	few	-	TGTGCCATCAGTGAGTTGTTCCGCCAAGAGACCCAGTACTTC	CAISELFRQETQYF
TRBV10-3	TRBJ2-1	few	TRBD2	TGTGCCATCAAGGCTAGCGGGAGGTCGACGATGAGCTCCTACAATGAGCAGTTCTTC	CAIKASGRSTMSSYNEQFF
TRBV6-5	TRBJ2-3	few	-	TGTGCCAGCAGTTGGGGGTTGAGCACAGATACGCAGTATTTT	CASSWGLSTDTQYF
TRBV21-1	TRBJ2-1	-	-	TGTGCCAGCAGCACTTCAACAGGGGGCATGTACAATGAGCAGTTCTTC	CASSTSTGGMYNEQFF
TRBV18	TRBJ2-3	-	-	TGTGCCAGCTCACCACCCTTTAGCACAGATACGCAGTATTTT	CASSPPFSTDTQYF
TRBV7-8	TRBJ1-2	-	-	TGTGCCAGCAGCTTTTGGGATAGGAACTATGGCTACACCTTC	CASSFWDRNYGYTF
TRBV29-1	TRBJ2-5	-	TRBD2	TGCAGCGTGATAGCGGGAGCGGGGGAGACCCAGTACTTC	CSVIAGAGETQYF
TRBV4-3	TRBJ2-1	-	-	TGCGCCAGCAGCCAAGATTTACTGCTGGAATGGGGTGAGCAGTTCTTC	CASSQDLLLEWGEQFF
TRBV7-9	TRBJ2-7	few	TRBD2	TGTGCCAGCAGCTTAGCAGTAGGTGGGGGACTAGCAGTGCAGTACTTC	CASSLAVGGGLAVQYF
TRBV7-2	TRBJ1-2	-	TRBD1	TGTGCCAGCAGCCCGGACAGGTTGGGCTATGGCTACACCTTC	CASSPDRLGYGYTF
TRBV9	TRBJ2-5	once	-	TGTGCCAGCAGCTCCGCCTGGGGAGAGACCCAGTACTTC	CASSSAWGETQYF
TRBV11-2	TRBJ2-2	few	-	TGTGCCAGCAGCTTAGAGGTTTTCGGGGAGCTGTTTTTT	CASSLEVFGELFF
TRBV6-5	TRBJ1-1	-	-	TGTGCCAGCAGTTACTCGTGGACGGGGAACACTGAAGCTTTCTTT	CASSYSWTGNTEAFF
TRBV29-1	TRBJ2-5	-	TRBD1	TGCAGCGTCCCGTTCGGGGGACAGGGGGCTAGAGAGACCCAGTACTTC	CSVPFGGQGARETQYF
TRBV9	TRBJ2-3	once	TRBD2	TGTGCCAGCAGCCCAAGTAGCGGGAGGGCAGATACGCAGTATTTT	CASSPSSGRADTQYF
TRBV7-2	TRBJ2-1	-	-	TGTGCCAGCAGCGTCCAGGGCGTCAATGAGCAGTTCTTC	CASSVQGVNEQFF
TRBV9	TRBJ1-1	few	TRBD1	TGTGCCAGCAGCGTAGTAGACGGGCCGTTGGGGACAGGGGATGCTTTCTTT	CASSVVDGPLGTGDAFF
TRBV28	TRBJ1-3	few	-	TGTGCCAGCAGTTTCAAGCTCCACTCTGGAAACACCATATATTTT	CASSFKLHSGNTIYF
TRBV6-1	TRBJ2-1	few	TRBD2	TGTGCCAGCAGTCCGGGACTAGCGTACAATGAGCAGTTCTTC	CASSPGLAYNEQFF
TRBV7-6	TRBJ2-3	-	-	TGTGCCAGCAGCTCGAGGACAGCTACTAGCACAGATACGCAGTATTTT	CASSSRTATSTDTQYF
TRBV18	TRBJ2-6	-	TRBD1	TGTGCCAGCTCAATCAGGACAGGGATCGACTCTGGGGCCAACGTCCTGACTTTC	CASSIRTGIDSGANVLTF
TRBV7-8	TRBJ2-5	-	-	TGTGCCAGCAGCTTAACCATCGGGGGCGCCGGGACCCAGTACTTC	CASSLTIGGAGTQYF
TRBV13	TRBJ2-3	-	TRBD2	TGTGCCAGCAGCTTCAAAGTACCGACTAGCGGGCAAGATACGCAGTATTTT	CASSFKVPTSGQDTQYF
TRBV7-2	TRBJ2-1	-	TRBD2	TGTGCCAGCAGCTTTTCACTAGCGGGAGTTCCAGGCTACAATGAGCAGTTCTTC	CASSFSLAGVPGYNEQFF
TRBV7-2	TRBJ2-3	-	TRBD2	TGTGCCAGCAGTGGAGGGACTAGCAGAAGCACAGATACGCAGTATTTT	CASSGGTSRSTDTQYF
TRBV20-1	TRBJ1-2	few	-	TGCAGTGCTAGAGAAGGGGTTGGCTACACCTTC	CSAREGVGYTF
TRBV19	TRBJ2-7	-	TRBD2	TGTGCCAGTAGTATCGGACTAGCGGACGTCTACGAGCAGTACTTC	CASSIGLADVYEQYF
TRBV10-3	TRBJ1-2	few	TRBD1	TGTGCCATCAGTGAGGACAGGGAGGGCTATGGCTACACCTTC	CAISEDREGYGYTF
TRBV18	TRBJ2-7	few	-	TGTGCCAGCTCACCTCCGGGACCGGGCTCCTACGAGCAGTACTTC	CASSPPGPGSYEQYF
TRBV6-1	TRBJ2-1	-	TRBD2	TGTGCCAGCAGTGCCACTAGCGGGACCTACAATGAGCAGTTCTTC	CASSATSGTYNEQFF
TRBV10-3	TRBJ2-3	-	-	TGTGCCATCAGCCACGGGAAAGGCACAGATACGCAGTATTTT	CAISHGKGTDTQYF
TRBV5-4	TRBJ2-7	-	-	TGTGCCAGCAGCTTGAGTGGGGGGTACGAGCAGTACTTC	CASSLSGGYEQYF
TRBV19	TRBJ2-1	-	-	TGTGCCAGTAGTATTTTGGGACTCCCTGATAATGAGCAGTTCTTC	CASSILGLPDNEQFF
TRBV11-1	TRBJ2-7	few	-	TGTGCCAGCAGCTTCAGCTCGAACGAGCAGTACTTC	CASSFSSNEQYF
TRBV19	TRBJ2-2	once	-	TGTGCCAGTAGTATAGGGAGGGTAACGAACACCGGGGAGCTGTTTTTT	CASSIGRVTNTGELFF
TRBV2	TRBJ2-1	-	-	TGTGCCAGCAGTGTCGACAGCTCCTACAATGAGCAGTTCTTC	CASSVDSSYNEQFF
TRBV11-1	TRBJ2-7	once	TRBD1	TGTGCCAGCAGCTTAGGCCCGGGACAGGGCTCCTACGAGCAGTACTTC	CASSLGPGQGSYEQYF
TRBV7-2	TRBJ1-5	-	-	TGTGCCAGCAGCGCCCAGGGAAATCAGCCCCAGCATTTT	CASSAQGNQPQHF
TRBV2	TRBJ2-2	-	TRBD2	TGTGCCAGCAGAACCGGGACTAGCTTATTTCTCCGCAGTACCGGGGAGCTGTTTTTT	CASRTGTSLFLRSTGELFF